The 15 T cell receptor beta chains reported below all come from one sample, sequenced in a study of graft-versus-host responses after intestinal transplantation. Method: immunoSEQ multiplex PCR; TCRdb's copy keeps in-frame clones and lacks some. Of several thousand clones in the sample, 30% were seen once. The sample was alloreactive CD4+ T cells from a mixed lymphocyte reaction culture, taken before transplantation. The sample's subset: CFSE-low proliferating T cells sorted from approximately 6-day pre-transplant mixed lymphocyte reaction (GvH or HvG direction). The receptor source for this set is a human patient who was an organ donor for intestinal transplantation.

This clone qualifies as medium-sized (0.01 to 0.1%). This chain joins TRBV28 and TRBJ1-2; 9 nucleotides agree with TRBD1. This CDR3 is 14 amino acids long. CDR1 is MDHEN, CDR2 SYDVKM, per germline. After removal of 5 bases from V and 7 bases from J, the junction contained 8 bases not matched to a gene. The DNA for the CDR3 is TGTGCCAGCAGTCCCCCGGGACAGGGAGGTGGCTACACCTTC. It codes for CASSPPGQGGGYTF.

CDR3 in amino acids: CASSSTGGNQPQHF. The CDR3 coding sequence is TGTGCCAGCAGCTCGACCGGGGGCAATCAGCCCCAGCATTTT. The chain links TRBV7-8 to TRBJ1-5; D gene uncertain. With 4 bases removed from V and 2 bases from J, the gap between germline ends came to 9 bases. The CDR3 consists of 14 residues. CDR1 and CDR2 from the germline V gene are SGHVS and FQNEAQ.

The chain joins TRBV28 to TRBJ2-5; 8 positions agree with TRBD2. Per the germline V gene, CDR1 is MDHEN and CDR2 is SYDVKM. CDR3 length: 13 residues. V gave up 11 bases and J gave up 13 bases; unmatched junction bases: 18. The CDR3, as DNA: TGTGCCTCCGGCCGAGTAGCGGGGACCTGGCGGTACTTC. This codes for CASGRVAGTWRYF.

The V and J genes are TRBV11-2 and TRBJ2-5; 10 nucleotides agree with TRBD2. CDR1 is SGHAT, CDR2 FQNNGV, per germline. V was pared by 1 base and J by 1 base, with 3 bases of the junction left unmatched. CDR3 length equals 16 residues. The CDR3 region is CASSLVLAGVQETQYF. The DNA of the CDR3 is TGTGCCAGCAGCTTAGTCCTAGCGGGGGTCCAAGAGACCCAGTACTTC.

This clone was recorded a few times. The chain links TRBV19 to TRBJ1-1; 10 bases line up with TRBD1. This CDR3 is 15 amino acids long. Trimming at V came to 7 bases and at J to 3 bases, leaving 8 bases not matched to a gene. Germline V CDR1 and CDR2: LNHDA, SQIVND (reference sequence). This CDR3 reads CASNRVGTGDTEAFF. Here the CDR3 DNA reads TGTGCCAGTAATCGCGTCGGGACAGGGGACACTGAAGCTTTCTTT.

This clone is deemed medium-sized (0.01 to 0.1%). The rearrangement joins TRBV2 to TRBJ1-5; TRBD1 is a possible D gene (5 bases). The CDR3 is 12 residues long. V was clipped by 5 bases and J by 5 bases, with 7 bases between them. Germline V lookup: CDR1 SNHLY, CDR2 FYNNEI. The CDR3 DNA reads as TGTGCCAGCAGTCAACAGGATCAGCCCCAGCATTTT. Translated, it gives CASSQQDQPQHF. The full variable domain, its missing parts supplied by reference TRBV2 and TRBJ1-5, is EPEVTQTPSHQVTQMGQEVILRCVPISNHLYFYWYRQILGQKVEFLVSFYNNEISEKSEIFDDQFSVERPDGSNFTLKIRSTKLEDSAMYFCASSQQDQPQHFGDGTRLSIL.

This clone occurred a few times. The chain combines TRBV10-2 with TRBJ2-7, with a tentative D call TRBD1 (6 bases). V shed 5 bases and J shed 2 bases, with 10 bases lying between them. CDR3 length equals 13 residues. Germline V gene lookup returns CDR1 WSHSY and CDR2 SAAADI. The CDR3 region has the DNA TGCGCCAGCAGTCAGGGGTTCGCCTACGAGCAGTACTTC. Protein: CASSQGFAYEQYF.

This clone occurred a few times. This chain joins TRBV6-1 and TRBJ2-7; possibly TRBD2 for D (5 bases). CDR1 is MNHNS and CDR2 is SASEGT in the germline V gene. V lost 4 bases and J lost 0, with 16 bases in between. This CDR3 has 16 amino acids. DNA for the CDR3: TGTGCCAGCAGTGTAAGGTTAGCGCCCTCCTCCTACGAGCAGTACTTC. It yields the protein CASSVRLAPSSYEQYF.

The CDR3 loop is CASSRGLAGWETQYF. In DNA, the CDR3 is TGCGCCAGCAGCCGCGGACTAGCGGGATGGGAGACCCAGTACTTC. The rearrangement joins TRBV4-1 to TRBJ2-5, with 12 bases fitting TRBD2. Germline-derived CDR1 and CDR2 are MGHRA and YSYEKL. Losses at the gene ends were 4 bases for V and 5 bases for J; bases not matched to a gene: 5. The CDR3 has 15 residues.

This clone was found a few times. The rearrangement links TRBV18 to TRBJ2-3; no clear D gene. The ends were cut back, 6 bases at V and 0 bases at J, with 4 bases in the middle. This CDR3 is built from 12 residues. CDR1 and CDR2 (germline): KGHSH, LQKENI. CDR3 DNA: TGTGCCAGCTCTCTTAGCACAGATACGCAGTATTTT. Its protein product is CASSLSTDTQYF.

In its sample, this clone ranks as medium-sized (0.01 to 0.1%). The V gene is TRBV30, the J gene TRBJ2-2; 10 bases agree with TRBD2. Per germline, CDR1 GTSNPN and CDR2 SVGIG (reference sequence). The CDR3 has 18 residues. Trimming took 0 bases from V and 6 from J; bases not matched to a gene: 13. CDR3 DNA: TGTGCCTGGAGTGTAATGAGGTGGAGCGGGGGGGCCTCCGGGGAGCTGTTTTTT. Protein product: CAWSVMRWSGGASGELFF.

The chain uses TRBV6-6 and TRBJ1-5; possibly TRBD1 for D (5 bases). The V gene's germline CDR1 is MNHNY and CDR2 SVGAGI (reference sequence). This CDR3 spans 14 amino acids. Trimming left V 0 bases short and J 7 bases short, with 10 bases between. In nucleotides, the CDR3 is TGTGCCAGCAGTTACTCGGGGGGAGGGCAGCCCCAGCATTTT. Protein: CASSYSGGGQPQHF.

This chain links TRBV19 with TRBJ1-5; TRBD1 matches 7 bases. The V and J ends lost 4 bases and 3 bases, in that order; junction bases with no gene match: 9. CDR1 LNHDA and CDR2 SQIVND come from the germline V gene (reference sequence). CDR3 length: 16 residues. CDR3 residues: CASSTETGRDNQPQHF. CDR3 in DNA: TGTGCCAGTAGTACGGAGACAGGGCGAGACAATCAGCCCCAGCATTTT.

This clone was seen a few times. The chain joins TRBV10-3 to TRBJ2-7, with 7 bases fitting TRBD2. The CDR3 loop spans 15 amino acids. The germline gives CDR1 ENHRY, CDR2 SYGVKD. The ends lost 4 bases at V and 0 bases at J; junction bases unmatched: 6. The CDR3 bases are TGTGCCATCAGTGTAGGCGGGGGATCCTCCTACGAGCAGTACTTC. Protein product: CAISVGGGSSYEQYF.

This chain uses TRBV30 with TRBJ1-2, with D perhaps matching TRBD1 (6 bases). V was trimmed by 8 bases and J by 7 bases, leaving 17 bases between them. The length of the CDR3 is 12 residues. Germline lookup yields CDR1 GTSNPN and CDR2 SVGIG (reference sequence). The CDR3 region has the DNA TGTGCCGGAAACAGGGCTTCGGGTGGCTACACCTTC. Translation gives CAGNRASGGYTF. The variable domain in full, completed from reference TRBV30 and TRBJ1-2, reads SQTIHQWPATLVQPVGSPLSLECTVEGTSNPNLYWYRQAAGRGLQLLFYSVGIGQISSEVPQNLSASRPQDRQFILSSKKLLLSDSGFYLCAGNRASGGYTFGSGTRLTVV.